The source of this TCR beta chain is a study of cytomegalovirus exposure and HLA in healthy donors. In the PCR, 60 Vbeta and 13 Jbeta primers were used. The protocol was immunoSEQ multiplex PCR, while the TCRdb copy is restricted to in-frame clones and leaves out a portion. The top ten hold approximately 1.5% of the sample, which has about 54,000 clones, roughly 74% seen once. Whole-study findings and limits: CMV serostatus was the only immune exposure information that was available. Three CMV-associated chains were confirmed in vitro to be specific for CMV antigens. Common viral pathogens were later found to be apparently linked to several of the most significant clusters.

Notes on this clone: Its cognate antigen is unknown.

Trimming pared 0 bases from V and 5 bases from J, leaving 11 bases between. CDR3 length equals 15 residues. Germline values: CDR1 SGHNT, CDR2 YYREEE (reference sequence). This receptor was identified in a female donor in good health and CMV-seronegative. Material for sequencing was PBMCs. The chain uses TRBV5-4 and TRBJ2-2; D is possibly TRBD1 (5 bases). CDR3 bases: TGTGCCAGCAGCTTGGCCCAGGGTACGACCGGGGAGCTGTTTTTT. Amino acids: CASSLAQGTTGELFF.